The clone carrying this T cell receptor beta chain was seen a handful of times. Its cognate antigen is unknown. The data belong to a study of cytomegalovirus exposure and HLA in healthy donors. Study at large: Earlier, 95 million to 140 million unique TCR beta sequences were recovered from about 170 million T cells by an analysis.

This CDR3 is 13 amino acids long. Germline V gives CDR1 SGHRS, CDR2 YFSETQ. The ends were cut back, 5 bases at V and 1 base at J, with 9 bases in the middle. Primers included in the PCR were 60 Vbeta and 13 Jbeta primers. Generated by immunoSEQ multiplex PCR, the TCRdb table keeps only in-frame clones and is missing some. Here the sample spans around 170,000 clones, around 77% being singletons. Study-level points and caveats: TCR beta sequences reportedly predicted most subjects' HLA-A and HLA-B alleles accurately. Analyses of presence/absence relied on an assumption of roughly uniform sequencing depth across donors. The later analysis indicated that the majority of CMV-associated TCR beta chains appeared HLA-restricted.

Sequenced material: PBMCs. This clonotype originated in a man aged 40-49 years in good health and CMV-seronegative. The rearrangement links TRBV5-1 to TRBJ1-2, with D perhaps TRBD1 (5 bases). In nucleotides, the CDR3 is TGCGCCAGCAGGGGGCGAAGTAACTATGGCTACACCTTC. Protein product: CASRGRSNYGYTF. Filled out from reference TRBV5-1 and TRBJ1-2, the complete variable domain reads KAGVTQTPRYLIKTRGQQVTLSCSPISGHRSVSWYQQTPGQGLQFLFEYFSETQRNKGNFPGRFSGRQFSNSRSEMNVSTLELGDSALYLCASRGRSNYGYTFGSGTRLTVV.